The next 13 T cell receptor beta chains were all read from a single sample in a study of shared clonotypes between healthy human individuals. Assay: immunoSEQ multiplex PCR; the TCRdb copy retains only in-frame clones and omits some. The data contain about 490,000 clones, about 80% of them singletons. Input material: PBMCs. The receptors stem from a woman in her 40s in good health. Some clones in this sample may be carry-over from other donors' samples.

This chain uses TRBV7-2 with TRBJ1-1; a weak D match, TRBD1 (5 bases). The germline CDR1 and CDR2 sequences are SGHTA and FQGNSA. The CDR3 extends over 12 amino acids. Trimming took 5 bases from V and 3 from J, leaving 7 bases between them. The chain's CDR3 is CASSRRDTEAFF. CDR3 DNA: TGTGCCAGCAGCCGCAGGGACACTGAAGCTTTCTTT.

This clone was seen only a few times. The chain has TRBV2 and TRBJ2-7, with D unresolved. The CDR3 covers 14 residues. Germline V gene lookup returns CDR1 SNHLY and CDR2 FYNNEI. V lost 4 bases and J lost 0, with 10 bases in between. The CDR3 loop reads CASSVGVSSYEQYF. The CDR3 nucleotides are TGTGCCAGCAGTGTTGGGGTTTCCTCCTACGAGCAGTACTTC.

This clone occurred a few times. V and J are TRBV4-1 and TRBJ2-5; 12 nucleotides match TRBD2. There are 19 residues in the CDR3. V shed 1 base, J shed 0 bases, and the junction held 9 bases outside the gene matches. The germline V gene encodes CDR1 MGHRA and CDR2 YSYEKL. CDR3 nucleotide sequence: TGCGCCAGCAGCCAAGCGAGGGCCGGGACTAGCGGGTACCAAGAGACCCAGTACTTC. As protein: CASSQARAGTSGYQETQYF.

The CDR3 DNA reads TGTGCCAGTAGTATATCAGTAACAGATACGCAGTATTTT. It encodes CASSISVTDTQYF. The V call is TRBV19, the J call TRBJ2-3; D is ambiguous. V was clipped by 2 bases and J by 3 bases, with 6 bases between them. The CDR3 is 13 residues long. Germline V CDR1 and CDR2: LNHDA, SQIVND (reference sequence).

This clone appeared once. The gene calls are TRBV6-1 and TRBJ2-7; 8 bases fit TRBD2. Germline V gives CDR1 MNHNS, CDR2 SASEGT. The CDR3 has 14 amino acids. Unmatched junction bases numbered 6, after V lost 2 bases and J lost 6 bases. DNA of the CDR3: TGTGCCAGCAGTGAACTCGGGAGGGCCGTCGAGCAGTACTTC. Protein: CASSELGRAVEQYF.

This clone was seen at least ten times. The chain joins TRBV28 to TRBJ2-3; 11 bases are a match to TRBD2. The V and J ends lost 6 bases and 4 bases, in that order; junction bases with no gene match: 9. Germline values: CDR1 MDHEN, CDR2 SYDVKM. There are 16 residues in the CDR3. The CDR3 nucleotides are TGTGCCAGCAGCCTACTAGCGGGAGCGGTCTCAGATACGCAGTATTTT. Translating it yields CASSLLAGAVSDTQYF.

This clone was observed once. V usage is TRBV27 and J usage is TRBJ2-7, with D perhaps given as TRBD1 or TRBD2 (5 bases each). Looked up from germline, CDR1 is MNHEY and CDR2 is SMNVEV (reference sequence). CDR3 size: 14 residues. Between the trimmed V and J ends, which lost 5 bases and 0 bases, there was a span of 11 bases. This CDR3 reads CASSPGPYSYEQYF. Written as DNA, the CDR3 is TGTGCCAGCAGTCCGGGACCCTACTCCTACGAGCAGTACTTC.

The chain joins TRBV7-9 to TRBJ2-2, with TRBD1 matching over 8 bases. V was clipped by 5 bases and J by 6 bases; unmatched bases: 2. Looked up from germline, CDR1 is SEHNR and CDR2 is FQNEAQ (reference sequence). This CDR3 comprises 13 residues. The DNA of the CDR3 is TGTGCCAGCAGCATACAGGGGGCCGGGGAGCTGTTTTTT. Translation: CASSIQGAGELFF.

The V and J genes are TRBV5-5 and TRBJ2-7; D might be TRBD2 (5 bases). V gave up 2 bases and J gave up 3 bases, with 15 bases separating them. Per germline, CDR1 SGHKS and CDR2 YYEKEE (reference sequence). The CDR3 has 15 residues. The CDR3 sequence is CASSFRDFPFYEQYF. DNA for the CDR3: TGTGCCAGCAGCTTCCGGGATTTTCCCTTCTACGAGCAGTACTTC.

The chain is built from TRBV10-3 and TRBJ2-2; maybe TRBD2 (5 bases). This CDR3 has 17 amino acids. CDR1 ENHRY and CDR2 SYGVKD come from the germline V gene. V lost 2 bases and J lost 7, with 20 bases in between. CDR3 residues: CAISELGVTTTYGELFF. CDR3 nucleotides: TGTGCCATCAGTGAGCTCGGGGTAACTACTACATACGGGGAGCTGTTTTTT.

The chain joins TRBV6-1 to TRBJ1-1, with D maybe TRBD1 (6 bases). The V and J ends lost 3 bases and 4 bases respectively, with 12 bases between them. The CDR3 extends over 14 amino acids. CDR1 is MNHNS, CDR2 SASEGT, per germline. CDR3 protein: CASSEGPGATEAFF. CDR3 sequence (DNA): TGTGCCAGCAGTGAGGGGCCAGGGGCCACTGAAGCTTTCTTT.

The rearrangement uses TRBV7-2 and TRBJ2-7; TRBD1 matches at 7 bases. This CDR3 has 17 residues. After removal of 0 bases from V and 3 bases from J, the junction contained 11 bases not matched to a gene. CDR1 and CDR2 from the germline V gene are SGHTA and FQGNSA. CDR3 sequence reads: CASSLALSGGGNYEQYF. The CDR3 DNA sequence: TGTGCCAGCAGCTTAGCGCTATCAGGGGGTGGTAACTACGAGCAGTACTTC.

The V and J genes are TRBV4-2 and TRBJ2-7, with D possibly being TRBD2 (6 bases). CDR3 length: 16 residues. Trimming took off 4 bases at V and 2 bases at J, with 18 bases between the two ends. Germline-derived CDR1 and CDR2 are LGHNA and YNFKEQ. The CDR3 coding sequence is TGTGCCAGCAGCCCCTTGTCTAGCGTAGATGCCTACGAGCAGTACTTC. As protein: CASSPLSSVDAYEQYF.